A selection of T cell receptor beta chains follows, all from one sample in a study of T-cell reconstitution after alpha-beta-depleted transplantation in children. TCRdb processed the PCR reads anew with MiXCR; each CDR3 protein has one entry. This table has more than 550,000 distinct CDR3 sequences, about 10% appearing once. Here the sequenced sample was PBMCs from the stem cell graft donor, taken from the stem cell graft. The receptors here all came from a human donor who donated a stem cell graft to a child with acute myeloid leukemia. CDR3s include the opening cysteine and the closing phenylalanine or tryptophan. A D gene is named only where the DNA matches it firmly. A row's size may be missing; if present it is once, few, many or a size class.

clone size: -
V gene: TRBV9
D gene: TRBD1
J gene: TRBJ1-5
CDR3 DNA: TGTGCCAGCAGCGCGACAGGGGGCTTTAGCAATCAGCCCCAGCATTTT
CDR3 protein: CASSATGGFSNQPQHF

clone size: many
V gene: TRBV20-1
D gene: TRBD2
J gene: TRBJ2-7
CDR3 DNA: TGCAGTGCTAGAGATTTGTGGCGGGAGTCTTCCTACGAGCAGTACTTC
CDR3 protein: CSARDLWRESSYEQYF

clone size: -
V gene: TRBV6-2/TRBV6-3
D gene: -
J gene: TRBJ1-2
CDR3 DNA: TGTGCCAGCAGTTCAATCTATGGCTACACCTTC
CDR3 protein: CASSSIYGYTF

clone size: -
V gene: TRBV30
D gene: -
J gene: TRBJ1-5
CDR3 DNA: TGTGCCTGGAGTATACCTGGGGGGATAAAGTCCCAGCATTTT
CDR3 protein: CAWSIPGGIKSQHF

clone size: -
V gene: TRBV20-1
D gene: TRBD1
J gene: TRBJ2-7
CDR3 DNA: TGCAGTGCTAAAGAGACAGGGCTAATCTACGAGCAGTACTTC
CDR3 protein: CSAKETGLIYEQYF

clone size: -
V gene: TRBV2
D gene: -
J gene: TRBJ2-7
CDR3 DNA: TGTGCCAGCATGACCACGGGGGAGCAGTACTTC
CDR3 protein: CASMTTGEQYF

clone size: few
V gene: TRBV2
D gene: TRBD1
J gene: TRBJ2-5
CDR3 DNA: TGTGCCAGCAGGAGATTAGGGACAGTTCAAGAGACCCAGTACTTC
CDR3 protein: CASRRLGTVQETQYF

clone size: -
V gene: TRBV20-1
D gene: -
J gene: TRBJ2-6
CDR3 DNA: TGCAGTGCTAGAGATGTTCGACTAGGCGCCAACGTCCTGACTTTC
CDR3 protein: CSARDVRLGANVLTF

clone size: many
V gene: TRBV9
D gene: -
J gene: TRBJ2-7
CDR3 DNA: TGTGCCAGCAGCCCAGGTGGGGGAGAGCAGTACTTC
CDR3 protein: CASSPGGGEQYF

clone size: many
V gene: TRBV9
D gene: TRBD1
J gene: TRBJ1-2
CDR3 DNA: TGTGCCAGCAGCGCGGGACAGGACTATGGCTACACCTTC
CDR3 protein: CASSAGQDYGYTF

clone size: few
V gene: TRBV12-3/TRBV12-4
D gene: TRBD1
J gene: TRBJ1-2
CDR3 DNA: TGTGCCAGCAGTGCGACAGGGGGGAGGAACTATGGCTACACCTTC
CDR3 protein: CASSATGGRNYGYTF

clone size: many
V gene: TRBV7-7
D gene: -
J gene: TRBJ2-3
CDR3 DNA: TGTGCTAGCAGCTTAGCAAGCGGATTCACAGATACGCAGTATTTT
CDR3 protein: CASSLASGFTDTQYF

clone size: -
V gene: TRBV9
D gene: -
J gene: TRBJ2-7
CDR3 DNA: TGTGCCAGCAGCGCCCGGGGGTCGAGGACCGACGAGCAGTACTTC
CDR3 protein: CASSARGSRTDEQYF

clone size: -
V gene: TRBV24-1
D gene: TRBD2
J gene: TRBJ2-3
CDR3 DNA: TGTGCCACCCACCCGGGAGGTTTCACAGATACGCAGTATTTT
CDR3 protein: CATHPGGFTDTQYF

clone size: -
V gene: TRBV29-1
D gene: -
J gene: TRBJ1-1
CDR3 DNA: TGCAGCGTTTTGAAGAACACTGAAGCTTTCTTT
CDR3 protein: CSVLKNTEAFF

clone size: -
V gene: TRBV5-1
D gene: TRBD1
J gene: TRBJ2-7
CDR3 DNA: TGCGCCAGCAGCTTGGGCACCCGGGACAGGGGGAACTACGAGCAGTACTTC
CDR3 protein: CASSLGTRDRGNYEQYF

clone size: -
V gene: TRBV20-1
D gene: -
J gene: TRBJ2-3
CDR3 DNA: TGCAGTGCAGGGGGGTTAGCGGAATTCGTAGATACGCAGTATTTT
CDR3 protein: CSAGGLAEFVDTQYF

clone size: few
V gene: TRBV20-1
D gene: TRBD1
J gene: TRBJ2-7
CDR3 DNA: TGCAGTGCTAGAGATGGGGGACAGTTCTACGAGCAGTACTTC
CDR3 protein: CSARDGGQFYEQYF